This TCR beta chain stems from a study of radiation and T cells in renal cell carcinoma. General observations from the study: Baseline intratumoral clonotype presence is unknown without pretreatment biopsies.

Assay: immunoSEQ multiplex PCR; the TCRdb copy retains only in-frame clones and omits some. Among approximately 150,000 clones listed, roughly 90% were seen once. Turning to this clone: Its antigen remains unknown.

The CDR3 covers 12 residues. V gave up 0 bases and J gave up 8 bases, with 8 bases separating them. Germline-derived CDR1 and CDR2 are SQVTM and ANQGSEA. Time point in this sample: baseline pretreatment blood. The treatment: 15 Gy SBRT to primary tumor, nephrectomy 4 weeks later. Blood was sampled at baseline, 2 weeks and 4 weeks after SBRT. The TCR originated in a woman aged 70 to 79 with renal cell carcinoma. The material was blood, obtained from a patient whose treatment included radiotherapy and nephrectomy. The V call is TRBV29-1, the J call TRBJ1-5; D gene uncertain. The CDR3 loop reads CSVEDPGKPQHF. As DNA, the CDR3 is TGCAGCGTTGAAGATCCTGGCAAGCCCCAGCATTTT.